This TCR beta chain was captured in a study of human T cells and chemical hapten exposure. Study overall: Across its roughly 22 weeks, the study gave patients weekly diphenylcyclopropenone doses to the scalp. General study points: The donors suffered from alopecia, so their immune response may not match that of healthy people.

Stated time point: patch test 1, 2 weeks after DPC sensitization. Treatment defined: therapeutic diphenylcyclopropenone sensitization with weekly scalp DPC. The study enrolled 18 to 70-year-old alopecia patients suitable for DPC. The authors' total RNA extraction used unfractionated whole blood. This clonotype was found many times. Antigen unknown. This CDR3 has 15 amino acids. Trimming stripped 5 bases from V and 3 bases from J, with 16 bases between. CDR1 LNHDA and CDR2 SQIVND come from the germline V gene (reference sequence). TCRdb reprocessed the RACE reads via MiXCR and lists one record per CDR3 protein. This repertoire shows approximately 400,000 distinct CDR3 sequences, nearly 5% found once; its top ten account for approximately 2.1%.

This chain links TRBV19 with TRBJ1-2; perhaps TRBD1 as D (6 bases). Material: whole blood, obtained in connection with sensitization to the hapten diphenylcyclopropenone (DPC). The sequence was obtained from a woman aged 50 to 65 with alopecia areata. Some clones in this sample may be carry-over from other donors' samples. CDR3 residues: CASSPGTPGDYGYTF. The CDR3 nucleotides are TGTGCCAGTAGTCCCGGGACACCAGGAGACTATGGCTACACCTTC.